One sample yielded the 14 T cell receptor beta chains listed below, sequenced in a study of tumour-infiltrating T cells in Burkitt lymphoma. Produced via immunoSEQ multiplex PCR; TCRdb's table is partial and in-frame only. The sample lists some 2,500 clones; around 90% were seen once. Sequenced: tumor tissue. Receptors were obtained from a human donor with diffuse large B-cell lymphoma.

V is TRBV19 and J is TRBJ1-4; 7 bases map to TRBD1. CDR3 size: 16 residues. With 5 bases clipped from V and 7 bases from J, the junction kept 13 bases outside the gene matches. Germline CDR1 and CDR2: LNHDA and SQIVND (reference sequence). The CDR3 reads CASSLPQGGNPEKLFF. The CDR3 coding sequence is TGTGCCAGTAGTCTTCCCCAGGGGGGCAACCCTGAAAAACTGTTTTTT.

The chain joins TRBV19 to TRBJ2-1; 8 bases agree with TRBD2. CDR3 size: 13 residues. V lost 6 bases, J lost 6 bases, and 4 bases stayed unmatched. The V gene's germline CDR1 is LNHDA and CDR2 SQIVND (reference sequence). The CDR3 DNA is TGTGCCAGTAGGTCTAGCGGGCGCAATGAGCAGTTCTTC. It is translated as CASRSSGRNEQFF.

V and J are TRBV29-1 and TRBJ1-1, with TRBD1 matching 10 bases. V shed 4 bases, J shed 1 base, and the junction held 0 bases outside the gene matches. The CDR3 consists of 13 residues. Per the germline V gene, CDR1 is SQVTM and CDR2 is ANQGSEA. The CDR3 DNA sequence: TGCAGCGTTGGACAGGGGGCGAACACTGAAGCTTTCTTT. Amino acid sequence: CSVGQGANTEAFF.

This rearrangement joins TRBV5-4 to TRBJ2-7, with 13 positions matching TRBD2. Germline CDR1 reads SGHNT; CDR2 reads YYREEE (reference sequence). With V trimmed by 3 bases and J by 1 base, 4 bases remained unmatched. The CDR3 consists of 16 residues. The CDR3 bases are TGTGCCAGCAGCTCGGGGACTAGCGGGACATCCTACGAGCAGTACTTC. Translation gives CASSSGTSGTSYEQYF.

The V and J genes are TRBV28 and TRBJ2-1; TRBD2 is a possible D gene (6 bases). The V end was cut by 5 bases, the J end by 10 bases, with 15 bases between. The CDR3 consists of 13 residues. Germline values: CDR1 MDHEN, CDR2 SYDVKM. This CDR3 is CASSGDSAGEQFF. As DNA, the CDR3 is TGTGCCAGCAGTGGGGACTCCGCGGGGGAGCAGTTCTTC.

This chain joins TRBV7-8 and TRBJ2-1, with TRBD1 identical over 7 bases. The V and J ends lost 5 bases and 2 bases, in that order; junction bases with no gene match: 12. The CDR3 is made up of 17 amino acids. CDR1 and CDR2 (germline): SGHVS, FQNEAQ. Here the CDR3 reads CASSTPGQGVAYNEQFF. For the CDR3, the DNA is TGTGCCAGCAGCACACCGGGGCAGGGGGTCGCCTACAATGAGCAGTTCTTC.

This clone was picked up one time. The chain employs TRBV4-2 and TRBJ2-7; TRBD1 matches 10 bases. The V segment lost 0 bases and the J segment 1 base; nucleotides outside the gene matches: 6. The CDR3 is 17 amino acids. The germline V gene has CDR1 LGHNA and CDR2 YNFKEQ. The CDR3 DNA sequence: TGTGCCAGCAGCCAAGATCTTGGGGACAGGGGATCCTACGAGCAGTACTTC. This translates into CASSQDLGDRGSYEQYF.

This clone was detected only once. This sequence joins TRBV29-1 and TRBJ2-4, with 14 positions matching TRBD2. V dropped 5 bases and J dropped 11; count of bases not matched to a gene: 11. The germline V gene has CDR1 SQVTM and CDR2 ANQGSEA. This CDR3 region has 15 residues. CDR3 residues: CSVTIGTSGRGLQYF. The CDR3 DNA sequence: TGCAGCGTTACCATCGGGACTAGCGGGAGAGGCCTTCAGTACTTC.

The rearrangement links TRBV7-9 to TRBJ2-3; 8 bases fit TRBD1. V was clipped by 10 bases and J by 0 bases; unmatched bases: 15. The germline V gene encodes CDR1 SEHNR and CDR2 FQNEAQ (reference sequence). The length of the CDR3 is 17 residues. The CDR3 region is CATEYGQGFSSTDTQYF. The CDR3 DNA reads TGTGCCACCGAATACGGACAGGGATTTTCTAGCACAGATACGCAGTATTTT.

The chain couples TRBV9 to TRBJ2-4; 7 bases match TRBD1. The CDR3 totals 13 residues. Germline assignment: CDR1 SGDLS and CDR2 YYNGEE. The V segment lost 2 bases and the J segment 8 bases; nucleotides outside the gene matches: 4. The CDR3 sequence: CASSVGTVDIQYF. The CDR3 DNA follows: TGTGCCAGCAGCGTTGGGACAGTAGACATTCAGTACTTC.

This chain joins TRBV10-2 and TRBJ2-4; TRBD2 agrees at 7 bases. There are 13 residues in the CDR3. CDR1 is WSHSY, CDR2 SAAADI, per germline. The trim removed 4 bases at V and 7 bases at J, leaving 4 bases unmatched. The CDR3 region is CASSAGGGNIQYF. The CDR3 DNA is TGCGCCAGCAGTGCTGGGGGAGGGAACATTCAGTACTTC.

The rearrangement links TRBV6-6 to TRBJ1-2, with 9 bases aligning to TRBD1. The CDR3 is made up of 16 amino acids. V lost 5 bases, J lost 2 bases, and 9 bases stayed unmatched. Germline CDR1 and CDR2: MNHNY and SVGAGI (reference sequence). The DNA for the CDR3 is TGTGCCAGCAGTATGGGACAGGGTCCGGTGAACTATGGCTACACCTTC. It translates to CASSMGQGPVNYGYTF.

This rearrangement joins TRBV9 to TRBJ1-2, with 9 positions matching TRBD1. The length of the CDR3 is 15 residues. J lost 4 bases, V lost 0 bases, and 4 bases had no gene match. Germline CDR1 is SGDLS and CDR2 is YYNGEE. The CDR3 bases are TGTGCCAGCAGCGTAGGGGACAGGGTATCCTATGGCTACACCTTC. Protein: CASSVGDRVSYGYTF.

The rearrangement uses TRBV28 and TRBJ2-7; 11 bases match TRBD1. The CDR3 has 16 amino acids. Germline-derived CDR1 and CDR2 are MDHEN and SYDVKM. The V and J ends lost 5 bases and 0 bases, in that order; junction bases with no gene match: 6. CDR3 DNA sequence: TGTGCCAGCAGTCCGGGGACAGGGGGTTCCTCCTACGAGCAGTACTTC. The encoded protein is CASSPGTGGSSYEQYF. Full variable domain (remainder filled in from reference TRBV28 and TRBJ2-7): DVKVTQSSRYLVKRTGEKVFLECVQDMDHENMFWYRQDPGLGLRLIYFSYDVKMKEKGDIPEGYSVSREKKERFSLILESASTNQTSMYLCASSPGTGGSSYEQYFGPGTRLTVT.